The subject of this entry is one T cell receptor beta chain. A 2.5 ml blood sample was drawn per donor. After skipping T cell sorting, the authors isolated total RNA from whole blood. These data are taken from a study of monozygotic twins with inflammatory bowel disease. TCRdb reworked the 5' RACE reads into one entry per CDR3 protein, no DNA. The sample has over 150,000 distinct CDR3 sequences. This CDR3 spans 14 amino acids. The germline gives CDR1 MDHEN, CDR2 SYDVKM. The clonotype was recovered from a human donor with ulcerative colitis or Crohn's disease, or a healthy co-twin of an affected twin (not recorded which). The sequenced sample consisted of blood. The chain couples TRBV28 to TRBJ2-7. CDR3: CASSPGQVGYEQYF.